The 2 T cell receptor beta chains below all came from one sample that was sequenced in a study of blood T cell repertoires in COVID-19. Profiling relied on immunoSEQ multiplex PCR, and the TCRdb table lists in-frame clones only, not all of them. The sample lists roughly 120,000 clones; roughly 87% were seen once. Sequenced: peripheral blood. Receptors were obtained from a human donor in a cohort sampled during active COVID-19.

The gene calls are TRBV12-3 or TRBV12-4 and TRBJ2-7, with 8 positions matching TRBD1. V dropped 3 bases and J dropped 6; count of bases not matched to a gene: 4. This CDR3 has 13 amino acids. In DNA form, the CDR3 reads TGTGCCAGCAGTTTGGGCCAGGGGGCCGAGCAGTACTTC. Its translation: CASSLGQGAEQYF.

This clone was recorded at least ten times. The rearrangement uses TRBV3-1 (or the pseudogene TRBV3-2) and TRBJ1-5; 10 bases agree with TRBD1. Germline V gene data show CDR1 as LGHDT and CDR2 as YNNKEL (reference sequence). The CDR3 is 14 residues long. After removal of 5 bases from V and 7 bases from J, the junction contained 5 bases not matched to a gene. CDR3 loop: CASSSGQGGQPQHF. The CDR3 nucleotides read TGTGCCAGCAGCTCAGGACAGGGGGGACAGCCCCAGCATTTT.